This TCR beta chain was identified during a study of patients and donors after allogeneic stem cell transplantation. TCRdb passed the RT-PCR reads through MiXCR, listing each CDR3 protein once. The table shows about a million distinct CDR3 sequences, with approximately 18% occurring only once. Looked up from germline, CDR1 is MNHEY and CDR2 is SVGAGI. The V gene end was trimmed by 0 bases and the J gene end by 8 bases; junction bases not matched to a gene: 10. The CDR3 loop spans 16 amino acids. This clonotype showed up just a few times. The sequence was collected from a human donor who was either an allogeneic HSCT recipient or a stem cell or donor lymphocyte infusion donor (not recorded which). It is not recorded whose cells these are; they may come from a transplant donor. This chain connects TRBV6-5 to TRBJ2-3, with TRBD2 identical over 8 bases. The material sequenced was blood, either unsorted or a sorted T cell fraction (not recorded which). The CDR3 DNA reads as TGTGCCAGCAGTTACTCTACTAGCGGTTCGGGTATTACGCAGTATTTT. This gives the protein CASSYSTSGSGITQYF.